Described below is a single T cell receptor beta chain sequence and its context. The authors' processing: Amplification from reference gene primers served as the basis for estimated nucleated cell counts. Assay: immunoSEQ multiplex PCR; the TCRdb copy retains only in-frame clones and omits some. That table gives V, J and clone size, and the DNA gave D and trimming. The sample has a few hundred thousand clones, around 87% seen once. Germline V gene sequence: CDR1 SQVTM, CDR2 ANQGSEA. This CDR3 spans 13 amino acids. Trimming took 4 bases from V and 5 from J; bases not matched to a gene: 7. This sample is part of a study of blood T cell repertoires in COVID-19.

The receptor's source is a woman between 45 and 60 years old who had recovered from COVID-19. V and J are TRBV29-1 and TRBJ2-7, with TRBD1 matching 8 bases. Sequences were obtained from peripheral blood. For the CDR3, the DNA is TGCAGCGTTGGAGACAGGGGTTGGGACGAGCAGTACTTC. This sequence encodes CSVGDRGWDEQYF.